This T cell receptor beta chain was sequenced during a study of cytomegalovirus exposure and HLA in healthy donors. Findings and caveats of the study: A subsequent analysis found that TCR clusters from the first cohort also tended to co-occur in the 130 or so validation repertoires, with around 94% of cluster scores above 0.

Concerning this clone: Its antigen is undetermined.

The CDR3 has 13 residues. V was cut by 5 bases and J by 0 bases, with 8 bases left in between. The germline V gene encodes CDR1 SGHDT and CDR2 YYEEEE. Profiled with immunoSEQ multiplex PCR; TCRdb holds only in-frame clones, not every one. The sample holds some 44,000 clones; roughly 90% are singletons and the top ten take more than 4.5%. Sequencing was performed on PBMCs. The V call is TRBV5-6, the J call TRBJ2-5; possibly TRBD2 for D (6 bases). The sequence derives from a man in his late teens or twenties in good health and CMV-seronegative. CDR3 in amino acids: CASRGEDQETQYF. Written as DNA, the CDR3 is TGTGCCAGCAGGGGGGAGGACCAAGAGACCCAGTACTTC.